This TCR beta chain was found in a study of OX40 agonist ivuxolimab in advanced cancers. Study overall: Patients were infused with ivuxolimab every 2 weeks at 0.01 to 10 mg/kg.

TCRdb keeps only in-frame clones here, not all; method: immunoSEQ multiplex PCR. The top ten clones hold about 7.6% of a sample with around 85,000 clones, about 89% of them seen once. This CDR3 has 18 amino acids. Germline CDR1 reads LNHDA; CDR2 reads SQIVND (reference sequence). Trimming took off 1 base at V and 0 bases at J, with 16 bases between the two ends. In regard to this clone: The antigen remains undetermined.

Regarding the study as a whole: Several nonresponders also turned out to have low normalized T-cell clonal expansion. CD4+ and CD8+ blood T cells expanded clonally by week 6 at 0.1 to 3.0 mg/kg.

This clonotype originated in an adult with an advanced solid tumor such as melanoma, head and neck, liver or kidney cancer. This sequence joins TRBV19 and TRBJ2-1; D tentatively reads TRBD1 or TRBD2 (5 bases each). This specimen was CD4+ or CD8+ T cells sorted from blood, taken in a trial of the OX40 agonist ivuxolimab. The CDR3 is CASSIVWGSGSSYNEQFF. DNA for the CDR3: TGTGCCAGTAGTATAGTGTGGGGGAGCGGCAGCTCCTACAATGAGCAGTTCTTC.